This TCR beta chain comes out of a study of identical twins. Overall study results and limits: Excess sharing between twins was weaker in beta out-of-frame sequences. Memory repertoires showed no such pattern, whereas abundant cord blood beta clonotypes carried fewer insertions. Out-of-frame alpha sequences shared by twins showed excess low generation probability.

The CDR3 is made up of 16 amino acids. Germline V gives CDR1 KGHSH, CDR2 LQKENI. Trimming took 2 bases from V and 0 from J, leaving 11 bases between them. To note about this clonotype: No antigen is known for it. Since a much larger clone is just one base distant, this may be a read error.

Template switching supplied a universal primer site; unique molecular identifiers were carried on the cDNA. One entry per CDR3 protein results from TCRdb running MiXCR on the 5' RACE reads. The sample lists roughly 710,000 distinct CDR3 sequences; 5.5% to 6.5% were seen once. This clonotype originated in a man younger than 30 in good health. V is TRBV18 and J is TRBJ2-1; a possible D gene is TRBD2 (5 bases). What was sequenced was naive T cells sorted from blood. CDR3 residues: CASSPERVSSYNEQFF. The CDR3, as DNA: TGTGCCAGCTCACCAGAGAGGGTGAGCTCCTACAATGAGCAGTTCTTC.